These T cell receptor beta chains were read from a single sample in a study of beta chain features in type 1 diabetes. Sequencing used immunoSEQ multiplex PCR; TCRdb keeps in-frame clones, though not all of them. Of 300,000 or so clones in the sample, around an eighth are singletons; the top ten hold 0.013% to 0.015%. The material sequenced was naive CD4+ T cells from blood. These receptors were obtained from a young woman with type 1 diabetes. The CDR3 runs from the conserved cysteine through the conserved F or W. A D gene is named only where the DNA matches it firmly. Clone size is not always given. Where it is, it says once, few, many or a class for expanded clones.

d_call: TRBD2
j_call: TRBJ2-1
v_call: TRBV29-1
clone_size: -
cdr3_nt: TGCAGCTCGATACTAGCGAACTCCTACAATGAGCAGTTCTTC
cdr3_aa: CSSILANSYNEQFF

d_call: TRBD2
j_call: TRBJ2-1
v_call: TRBV29-1
clone_size: many
cdr3_nt: TGCAGCGTCTCTAGCGGGATGATCCACAATGAGCAGTTCTTC
cdr3_aa: CSVSSGMIHNEQFF

d_call: TRBD1
j_call: TRBJ2-7
v_call: TRBV7-3
clone_size: few
cdr3_nt: TGTGCCAGCAGCAGAGGGACAGGGGGCAGCTCCTACGAGCAGTACTTC
cdr3_aa: CASSRGTGGSSYEQYF

d_call: -
j_call: TRBJ2-5
v_call: TRBV6-5
clone_size: -
cdr3_nt: TGTGCCAGCAGTCCCCGGAGGGGAAAGACCCAGTACTTC
cdr3_aa: CASSPRRGKTQYF

d_call: TRBD1
j_call: TRBJ1-2
v_call: TRBV28
clone_size: few
cdr3_nt: TGTGCCAGCGTCGCGGGGGACAGGGTATATGGCTACACCTTC
cdr3_aa: CASVAGDRVYGYTF

d_call: -
j_call: TRBJ1-1
v_call: TRBV7-9
clone_size: few
cdr3_nt: TGTGCCAGCAGCTCCGCAAGCCCGGTATCTGAAGCTTTCTTT
cdr3_aa: CASSSASPVSEAFF

d_call: -
j_call: TRBJ1-1
v_call: TRBV29-1
clone_size: few
cdr3_nt: TGCAGCGTACGGACAGCACTGAACACTGAAGCTTTCTTT
cdr3_aa: CSVRTALNTEAFF

d_call: -
j_call: TRBJ2-5
v_call: TRBV7-2
clone_size: -
cdr3_nt: TGTGCCAGCGTGCTAGGGCTAGCGAAAGAGACCCAGTACTTC
cdr3_aa: CASVLGLAKETQYF

d_call: -
j_call: TRBJ2-3
v_call: TRBV18
clone_size: -
cdr3_nt: TGTGCCAGCTCACCAAGAGTAGAAGATACGCAGTATTTT
cdr3_aa: CASSPRVEDTQYF

d_call: -
j_call: TRBJ2-4
v_call: TRBV21-1
clone_size: -
cdr3_nt: TGTGCCAGCAGTCGACCGGGGGGGTCCCGGAGAAACATTCAGTACTTC
cdr3_aa: CASSRPGGSRRNIQYF

d_call: TRBD1
j_call: TRBJ1-5
v_call: TRBV18
clone_size: -
cdr3_nt: TGTGCCAGCTCGGCCGGGACAGGGTTATTGCAGCCCCAGCATTTT
cdr3_aa: CASSAGTGLLQPQHF

d_call: TRBD2
j_call: TRBJ2-5
v_call: TRBV19
clone_size: few
cdr3_nt: TGTGCCAGTCGACATAGCGGGAGTGAGACCCAGTACTTC
cdr3_aa: CASRHSGSETQYF

d_call: TRBD1
j_call: TRBJ1-1
v_call: TRBV10-3
clone_size: few
cdr3_nt: TGTGCCATCAGTGAAGGGACAGGGCCGGGGGCTTTCTTT
cdr3_aa: CAISEGTGPGAFF

d_call: TRBD1
j_call: TRBJ1-2
v_call: TRBV18
clone_size: few
cdr3_nt: TGTGCCAGCTCCCCAGACAGGGGTCCTAACTATGGCTACACCTTC
cdr3_aa: CASSPDRGPNYGYTF

d_call: -
j_call: TRBJ1-4
v_call: TRBV28
clone_size: -
cdr3_nt: TGTGCCAGCAGTTCCGGGGGAAGTAATGAAAAACTGTTTTTT
cdr3_aa: CASSSGGSNEKLFF

d_call: TRBD1
j_call: TRBJ1-1
v_call: TRBV29-1
clone_size: few
cdr3_nt: TGCAGCTGTGAGGACAGGATGAACACTGAAGCTTTCTTT
cdr3_aa: CSCEDRMNTEAFF

d_call: -
j_call: TRBJ2-3
v_call: TRBV7-9
clone_size: -
cdr3_nt: TGTGCCAGCAGCAGTACAGTAGTCCACACAGATACGCAGTATTTT
cdr3_aa: CASSSTVVHTDTQYF

d_call: -
j_call: TRBJ1-4
v_call: TRBV29-1
clone_size: few
cdr3_nt: TGCAGCGTTGAAATTGGGCTTATGGAAAAACTGTTTTTT
cdr3_aa: CSVEIGLMEKLFF

d_call: -
j_call: TRBJ1-5
v_call: TRBV5-6
clone_size: few
cdr3_nt: TGTGCCAGCAGCCGGAGGGGAAATAGCAATCAGCCCCAGCATTTT
cdr3_aa: CASSRRGNSNQPQHF

d_call: -
j_call: TRBJ2-7
v_call: TRBV7-9
clone_size: few
cdr3_nt: TGTGCCAGCAGCTTACATGAGGGAGAGCAGTACTTC
cdr3_aa: CASSLHEGEQYF

d_call: -
j_call: TRBJ2-5
v_call: TRBV11-2
clone_size: -
cdr3_nt: TGTGCCAGCAGCTTAGTACCACCAGAGGCCCGAAATCGCGAGACCCAGTACTTC
cdr3_aa: CASSLVPPEARNRETQYF

d_call: TRBD2
j_call: TRBJ2-7
v_call: TRBV7-3
clone_size: -
cdr3_nt: TGTGCCAGCAGCCCGGGACTAGCGGGCTACGAGCAGTACTTC
cdr3_aa: CASSPGLAGYEQYF

d_call: TRBD1
j_call: TRBJ2-4
v_call: TRBV7-9
clone_size: -
cdr3_nt: TGTGCCAGCAGCTTCGGGCAGGGGGAAAACATTCAGTACTTC
cdr3_aa: CASSFGQGENIQYF

d_call: TRBD2
j_call: TRBJ2-7
v_call: TRBV7-3
clone_size: -
cdr3_nt: TGTGCCAGCAGCCCGAGGGGGGGGACTAGCGGCGAGCAGTACTTC
cdr3_aa: CASSPRGGTSGEQYF

d_call: -
j_call: TRBJ2-3
v_call: TRBV11-2
clone_size: -
cdr3_nt: TGTGCCAGCAGCTTAGTAAGGGGCCCCAAGAGTCTTACAGATACGCAGTATTTT
cdr3_aa: CASSLVRGPKSLTDTQYF

d_call: -
j_call: TRBJ1-5
v_call: TRBV2
clone_size: -
cdr3_nt: TGTGCCAGCATGGGGAGGATGGGGGAGCAGCCCCAGCATTTT
cdr3_aa: CASMGRMGEQPQHF

d_call: -
j_call: TRBJ2-5
v_call: TRBV7-8
clone_size: -
cdr3_nt: TGTGCCAGCAGCCCCCGCCCAAGGCGGGAGACCCAGTACTTC
cdr3_aa: CASSPRPRRETQYF

d_call: -
j_call: TRBJ2-3
v_call: TRBV21-1
clone_size: -
cdr3_nt: TGTGCCAGCAGCAAATTTAGAGCGAAGGATACGCAGTATTTT
cdr3_aa: CASSKFRAKDTQYF

d_call: -
j_call: TRBJ2-1
v_call: TRBV7-2
clone_size: few
cdr3_nt: TGTGCCAGCAGCTTATTCGGAACGGGGTCTGGGGAGCAGTTCTTC
cdr3_aa: CASSLFGTGSGEQFF

d_call: -
j_call: TRBJ2-2
v_call: TRBV7-6
clone_size: -
cdr3_nt: TGTGCCAGCAGCTTATCCGGGGACACCGGGGAGCTGTTTTTT
cdr3_aa: CASSLSGDTGELFF

d_call: -
j_call: TRBJ1-1
v_call: TRBV19
clone_size: -
cdr3_nt: TGTGCCAGTAGACAGGGTGCTGAAGCTTTCTTT
cdr3_aa: CASRQGAEAFF

d_call: TRBD1
j_call: TRBJ2-7
v_call: TRBV9
clone_size: few
cdr3_nt: TGTGCCAGCAGCACCGGGACAGACACCTACGAGCAGTACTTC
cdr3_aa: CASSTGTDTYEQYF

d_call: -
j_call: TRBJ2-3
v_call: TRBV2
clone_size: -
cdr3_nt: TGTGCCAGCAGTGCTTTGGGCCCGCCGGTGGATACGCAGTATTTT
cdr3_aa: CASSALGPPVDTQYF

d_call: -
j_call: TRBJ2-7
v_call: TRBV9
clone_size: -
cdr3_nt: TGTGCCAGCAGCGTAAGACAGGGGAGGGAGGAGCAGTACTTC
cdr3_aa: CASSVRQGREEQYF

d_call: TRBD2
j_call: TRBJ2-3
v_call: TRBV6-5
clone_size: -
cdr3_nt: TGTGCCAGCTCGAGCGGGATTTACACAGATACGCAGTATTTT
cdr3_aa: CASSSGIYTDTQYF

d_call: -
j_call: TRBJ1-5
v_call: TRBV28
clone_size: -
cdr3_nt: TGTGCCAGCAGTTTTGGGGGGAGCAATCAGCCCCAGCATTTT
cdr3_aa: CASSFGGSNQPQHF

d_call: TRBD1
j_call: TRBJ2-2
v_call: TRBV28
clone_size: -
cdr3_nt: TGTGCCAGCAGCAGAGTAAGGACAGGGGGCACCGGGGAGCTGTTTTTT
cdr3_aa: CASSRVRTGGTGELFF

d_call: TRBD2
j_call: TRBJ2-5
v_call: TRBV6-5
clone_size: -
cdr3_nt: TGTGCCAGCAGTTACTATTTAGCGGGAGGTCAAGAGACCCAGTACTTC
cdr3_aa: CASSYYLAGGQETQYF

d_call: TRBD2
j_call: TRBJ2-1
v_call: TRBV4-3
clone_size: few
cdr3_nt: TGCGCCAGCAGCCAGGGGGGGTCCCGATACAATGAGCAGTTCTTC
cdr3_aa: CASSQGGSRYNEQFF

d_call: -
j_call: TRBJ1-2
v_call: TRBV9
clone_size: few
cdr3_nt: TGTGCCAGCAGCGTCGACGGGAACTATGGCTACACCTTC
cdr3_aa: CASSVDGNYGYTF

d_call: TRBD2
j_call: TRBJ2-1
v_call: TRBV4-3
clone_size: few
cdr3_nt: TGCGCCAGCAGCCAAGGAGCCGGGACTAGCGTCAAGAGCTCCTACAATGAGCAGTTCTTC
cdr3_aa: CASSQGAGTSVKSSYNEQFF